The 26 T cell receptor beta chains presented below share a single source sample, sequenced in a study of blood T cell repertoires in COVID-19. This table comes from immunoSEQ multiplex PCR, and its TCRdb copy is limited to in-frame clones, with some not included. Among some 270,000 clones, approximately 83% were seen once, and the ten largest hold 3.5% to 5.5%. The specimen sequenced was PBMCs or T cells enriched from blood (not recorded which). The receptors shown here come from a woman in her twenties or thirties who had recovered from COVID-19.

The chain combines TRBV5-1 with TRBJ1-2, with TRBD1 matching over 8 bases. V lost 6 bases to trimming and J lost 2 bases; unmatched junction nucleotides: 9. The length of the CDR3 is 15 residues. Germline CDR1 SGHRS, CDR2 YFSETQ. CDR3 sequence (DNA): TGCGCCAGCACCTTTGGCTCAGGGGGCAACTATGGCTACACCTTC. It encodes CASTFGSGGNYGYTF.

The chain joins TRBV11-2 to TRBJ1-1; a possible D gene is TRBD1 (6 bases). The germline CDR1 and CDR2 sequences are SGHAT and FQNNGV. CDR3 length: 15 residues. Trimming shortened V by 2 bases and J by 1 base, and 11 bases separated the two germline ends. The DNA of the CDR3 is TGTGCCAGCAGCTTATTCAGGGGCGCGAACACTGAAGCTTTCTTT. This codes for CASSLFRGANTEAFF.

The J gene is TRBJ1-1, the V gene TRBV29-1; 9 bases fit TRBD1. The CDR3 is 14 amino acids. Germline V CDR1 and CDR2: SQVTM, ANQGSEA. After removal of 8 bases from V and 3 bases from J, the junction contained 10 bases not matched to a gene. The DNA for the CDR3 is TGCAGCCTTCGGACAGGGGTGGGGTACACTGAAGCTTTCTTT. Translated, it gives CSLRTGVGYTEAFF.

The V call is TRBV9, the J call TRBJ2-7, with TRBD2 as a possible D gene (6 bases). From germline, CDR1 is SGDLS and CDR2 YYNGEE. There are 15 residues in the CDR3. The V end lost 4 bases, the J end lost 3 bases, and 17 bases lay between the germline ends. The CDR3 protein is CASSPAGTLDYEQYF. The CDR3 nucleotides are TGTGCCAGCAGCCCCGCCGGGACTCTCGACTACGAGCAGTACTTC. Supplemented by reference TRBV9 and TRBJ2-7, the full variable domain reads DSGVTQTPKHLITATGQRVTLRCSPRSGDLSVYWYQQSLDQGLQFLIQYYNGEERAKGNILERFSAQQFPDLHSELNLSSLELGDSALYFCASSPAGTLDYEQYFGPGTRLTVT.

The chain recombines TRBV4-1 with TRBJ1-2, with a possible D match to TRBD1 (6 bases). V was trimmed by 1 base and J by 3 bases, leaving 9 bases between them. Germline V CDR1 and CDR2: MGHRA, YSYEKL. The CDR3 length is 14 residues. The chain's CDR3 is CASSQATGHYGYTF. The CDR3 DNA follows: TGCGCCAGCAGCCAAGCAACAGGGCACTATGGCTACACCTTC.

The chain uses TRBV18 and TRBJ1-1, with TRBD1 matching 10 bases. V shed 3 bases, J shed 1 base, and the junction held 14 bases outside the gene matches. Per the germline V gene, CDR1 is KGHSH and CDR2 is LQKENI. The CDR3 spans 19 residues. This chain's CDR3 is CASSPLPDRGRIPNTEAFF. The CDR3 nucleotides read TGTGCCAGCTCACCGCTCCCCGACAGGGGGCGAATCCCGAACACTGAAGCTTTCTTT.

The chain uses TRBV28 and TRBJ1-1; TRBD1 matches 8 bases. V shed 0 bases and J 3 bases; nucleotides not matched to a gene: 15. The CDR3 is 19 amino acids. From germline, CDR1 is MDHEN and CDR2 SYDVKM. CDR3 loop: CASSLWERTGLLVDTEAFF. CDR3 coding DNA: TGTGCCAGCAGTTTATGGGAGAGGACAGGGCTTTTGGTAGACACTGAAGCTTTCTTT.

This sequence joins TRBV19 and TRBJ2-1; no definite D call. From germline, CDR1 is LNHDA and CDR2 SQIVND (reference sequence). This CDR3 region has 13 residues. Trimming took 6 bases from V and 4 from J, leaving 10 bases between them. CDR3 residues: CASSGYVYNEQFF. CDR3 DNA sequence: TGTGCCAGTAGCGGGTATGTATACAATGAGCAGTTCTTC.

The genes are TRBV6-1 and TRBJ1-2, with a possible D match to TRBD1 (6 bases). Germline V lookup: CDR1 MNHNS, CDR2 SASEGT. Between the trimmed V and J ends, which lost 3 bases and 4 bases, there was a span of 18 bases. CDR3 size: 16 residues. CDR3 nucleotides: TGTGCCAGCAGTGAGGCCAGATTACAGGGTACCTATGGCTACACCTTC. This gives the protein CASSEARLQGTYGYTF.

The gene calls are TRBV2 and TRBJ2-1; 11 bases match TRBD2. CDR3 length: 15 amino acids. Germline V CDR1 and CDR2: SNHLY, FYNNEI. Trimming removed 2 bases from V and 7 bases from J; junction bases left unmatched: 4. Here the CDR3 reads CASSERLAGLNEQFF. Here the CDR3 DNA reads TGTGCCAGCAGTGAAAGACTAGCGGGATTGAATGAGCAGTTCTTC.

V gene TRBV5-1 combines with J gene TRBJ2-1, with D unclear. Germline assignment: CDR1 SGHRS and CDR2 YFSETQ. CDR3 length: 15 residues. V lost 0 bases to trimming and J lost 2 bases, with 9 bases between them. The CDR3: CASSLAETAYNEQFF. CDR3 DNA: TGCGCCAGCAGCTTGGCGGAGACCGCCTACAATGAGCAGTTCTTC.

The table lists this clone with a few counts. The rearrangement links TRBV27 to TRBJ2-7; 8 bases are shared with TRBD2. The CDR3 runs 15 residues. Germline CDR1 reads MNHEY; CDR2 reads SMNVEV (reference sequence). V was clipped by 0 bases and J by 0 bases; unmatched bases: 1. CDR3 coding DNA: TGTGCCAGCAGTTTATCAAGCGGGAGCTCCTACGAGCAGTACTTC. Translating it yields CASSLSSGSSYEQYF.

The gene calls are TRBV19 and TRBJ2-2, with a tentative D call TRBD1 (5 bases). The CDR3 loop spans 15 amino acids. Trimming pared 3 bases from V and 6 bases from J, leaving 14 bases between. Germline V gives CDR1 LNHDA, CDR2 SQIVND (reference sequence). Here the CDR3 reads CASSIDSEWPGELFF. As DNA, the CDR3 is TGTGCCAGTAGTATCGACAGTGAATGGCCCGGGGAGCTGTTTTTT.

This chain joins TRBV7-8 and TRBJ2-7; 10 nucleotides agree with TRBD1. Germline V CDR1 and CDR2: SGHVS, FQNEAQ. The CDR3 loop spans 15 amino acids. The V gene end was trimmed by 5 bases and the J gene end by 2 bases; junction bases not matched to a gene: 6. CDR3 protein: CASSPRQGATYEQYF. The CDR3 coding sequence is TGTGCCAGCAGCCCCCGACAGGGGGCGACCTACGAGCAGTACTTC. The full variable domain, rest sourced from reference TRBV7-8 and TRBJ2-7, is GAGVSQSPRYKVAKRGQDVALRCDPISGHVSLFWYQQALGQGPEFLTYFQNEAQLDKSGLPSDRFFAERPEGSVSTLKIQRTQQEDSAVYLCASSPRQGATYEQYFGPGTRLTVT.

The V call is TRBV9, the J call TRBJ2-5, with 7 bases fitting TRBD1. J gave up 1 base and V 0 bases, and 0 bases lay outside the gene matches. The CDR3 covers 14 residues. CDR1 is SGDLS and CDR2 is YYNGEE in the germline V gene. The CDR3 here is CASSVGDSQETQYF. In DNA form, the CDR3 reads TGTGCCAGCAGCGTAGGGGACAGCCAAGAGACCCAGTACTTC.

The V gene is TRBV3-1 (or the pseudogene TRBV3-2), the J gene TRBJ2-3; 8 nucleotides align to TRBD1. The CDR3 is made up of 16 amino acids. Looked up from germline, CDR1 is LGHDT and CDR2 is YNNKEL (reference sequence). The trim removed 4 bases at V and 2 bases at J, leaving 8 bases unmatched. The DNA of the CDR3 is TGTGCCAGCAGCCGAGACAGGGGATGGGCCACAGATACGCAGTATTTT. Its translation: CASSRDRGWATDTQYF.

This chain joins TRBV28 and TRBJ1-1; no firm D call. Germline loops: CDR1 MDHEN, CDR2 SYDVKM. Trimming pared 4 bases from V and 10 bases from J, leaving 13 bases between. CDR3 size: 12 residues. CDR3 DNA sequence: TGTGCCAGCAGTTCGCCCACACGGGTAGCTTTCTTT. Protein sequence: CASSSPTRVAFF.

In its sample, this clone was seen a few times. This sequence joins TRBV10-2 and TRBJ1-2, with a weak D call TRBD1 (6 bases). Germline V gene sequence: CDR1 WSHSY, CDR2 SAAADI. Trimming left V 1 base short and J 3 bases short, with 6 bases between. CDR3 size: 13 residues. CDR3 protein: CASSEYRDYGYTF. CDR3 DNA: TGCGCCAGCAGTGAGTACAGGGACTATGGCTACACCTTC.

The chain employs TRBV5-1 and TRBJ2-7; perhaps TRBD1 as D (5 bases). From germline, CDR1 is SGHRS and CDR2 YFSETQ. V lost 0 bases and J lost 2, with 18 bases in between. The CDR3 is 17 amino acids. The CDR3 sequence is CASSLAGMAGRTYEQYF. The CDR3 coding sequence is TGCGCCAGCAGCTTGGCCGGAATGGCAGGGCGAACCTACGAGCAGTACTTC.

The genes are TRBV6-5 and TRBJ1-1; D unclear. There are 12 residues in the CDR3. Per the germline V gene, CDR1 is MNHEY and CDR2 is SVGAGI. Trimming removed 10 bases from V and 0 bases from J, with 9 bases in between. The CDR3 protein is CATSRVNTEAFF. In nucleotides, the CDR3 is TGTGCCACCAGCCGCGTGAACACTGAAGCTTTCTTT.

This chain uses TRBV24-1 with TRBJ2-7; no definite D call. The CDR3 covers 13 residues. Trimming removed 6 bases from V and 5 bases from J, with 13 bases in between. CDR1 is KGHDR and CDR2 is SFDVKD in the germline V gene. CDR3 DNA: TGTGCCACCAGTTCCCCGCAGTTCGACGAGCAGTACTTC. Translating gives CATSSPQFDEQYF.

V gene TRBV25-1 combines with J gene TRBJ1-2, with 7 bases fitting TRBD1. Trimming removed 4 bases from V and 8 bases from J; junction bases left unmatched: 7. The CDR3 consists of 13 residues. Germline V gives CDR1 MGHDK, CDR2 SYGVNS. CDR3 sequence reads: CASSAGDSLGYTF. The CDR3 DNA follows: TGTGCCAGCAGTGCCGGGGACAGCCTAGGCTACACCTTC.

The chain employs TRBV10-3 and TRBJ1-4; D call uncertain. V lost 10 bases and J lost 5, with 20 bases in between. Germline V gene lookup returns CDR1 ENHRY and CDR2 SYGVKD. The CDR3 is made up of 15 amino acids. CDR3 sequence (DNA): TGTGCCACTAGTGACTCCCGCAGTTTAAATGAAAAACTGTTTTTT. This codes for CATSDSRSLNEKLFF.

This clone was seen a handful of times. J is TRBJ1-1 and V is TRBV12-5, with TRBD1 matching over 8 bases. The germline CDR1 and CDR2 sequences are LGHNT and FRNRAP. This CDR3 is built from 14 residues. J gave up 6 bases and V 5 bases, and 8 bases lay outside the gene matches. For the CDR3, the DNA is TGTGCTAGTGGTATCGCTTCGACAGGGGCTGAAGCTTTCTTT. It encodes CASGIASTGAEAFF.

J is TRBJ2-1 and V is TRBV7-3, with 11 nucleotides matching TRBD1. The CDR3 has 14 amino acids. From germline, CDR1 is SGHTA and CDR2 FQGTGA. Trimming cost V 5 bases and J 9 bases; bases outside gene matches: 6. This CDR3 reads CASSPSGTGGEQFF. In DNA form, the CDR3 reads TGTGCCAGCAGCCCGTCCGGGACAGGGGGTGAGCAGTTCTTC.

The gene calls are TRBV7-2 and TRBJ1-6; D not resolved. Germline V gene sequence: CDR1 SGHTA, CDR2 FQGNSA. The CDR3 runs to 13 residues. The V gene lost 1 base and the J gene lost 10 bases, with 8 bases spanning the gap. The CDR3 DNA is TGTGCCAGCAGCTTAGGAGGGTTATCACCCCTCCACTTT. Translation gives CASSLGGLSPLHF.